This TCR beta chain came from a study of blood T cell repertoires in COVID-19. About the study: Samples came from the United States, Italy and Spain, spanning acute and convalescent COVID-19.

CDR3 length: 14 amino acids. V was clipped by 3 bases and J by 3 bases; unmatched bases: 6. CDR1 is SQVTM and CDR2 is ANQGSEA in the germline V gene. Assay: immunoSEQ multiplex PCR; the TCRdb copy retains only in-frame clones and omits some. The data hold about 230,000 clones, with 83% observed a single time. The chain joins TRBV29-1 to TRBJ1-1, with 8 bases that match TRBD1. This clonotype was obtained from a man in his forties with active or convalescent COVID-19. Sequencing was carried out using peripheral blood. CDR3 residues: CSVDGDRIHTEAFF. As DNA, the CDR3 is TGCAGCGTTGACGGGGACAGGATTCACACTGAAGCTTTCTTT.